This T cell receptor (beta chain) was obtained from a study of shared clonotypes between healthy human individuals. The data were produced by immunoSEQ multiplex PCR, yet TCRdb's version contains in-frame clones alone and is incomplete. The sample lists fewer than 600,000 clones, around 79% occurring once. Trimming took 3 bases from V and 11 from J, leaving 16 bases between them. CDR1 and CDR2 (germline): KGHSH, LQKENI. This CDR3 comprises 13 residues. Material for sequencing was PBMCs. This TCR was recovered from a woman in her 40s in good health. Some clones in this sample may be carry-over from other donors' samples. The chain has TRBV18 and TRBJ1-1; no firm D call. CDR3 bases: TGTGCCAGCTCACCCTTCCCTCGGGGTGGTGCTTTCTTT. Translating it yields CASSPFPRGGAFF.